This T cell receptor (beta chain) was found in a study of human T cells and chemical hapten exposure (dated by TCRdb to the early 2020s). At the level of the whole study: Libraries were pooled for sequencing, and per-sample TCR yields varied mainly because of small differences in library volumes within the pool. This study followed changes in the peripheral blood TCR repertoire in vivo during primary and secondary sensitization of alopecia patients to the hapten diphenylcyclopropenone (DPC). Both TCR alpha and TCR beta chains were sequenced from each blood RNA sample.

To prepare the library, RACE was applied. The run used a NextSeq 500. During library preparation, unique molecular identifiers were attached to individual cDNA molecules so that TCRs could be counted quantitatively and reproducibly. As for the original processing: A median of roughly 100,000 TCRs per sample was observed, with a range of 23,224 to 690,600. V, J and CDR3 annotation of the TCR reads was performed with the Decombinator software suite. For the PS versus PT1 abundance plots, all samples were subsampled to the same number of TCRs (28,000). Expanded TCRs were defined as absent before sensitization and observed at least eight times at the 2-week time point. TCRdb ran its own pipeline on the public reads, namely fastp trimming at Q25 and MiXCR clone calling, and kept in-frame beta chains. Each entry merges the rows of one CDR3 protein and shows their most common DNA and genes. The V and J calls, along with clone size, are taken from TCRdb and not from the paper's own processing. In this sample the table shows tens of thousands of distinct CDR3 sequences, around 9% of which occur a single time. The biggest ten clones account for about 3.1% of the sample.

CDR1 and CDR2, per the germline V gene, are SQVTM and ANQGSEA. Clipping removes 5 bases from V and 4 bases from J, with 9 as the unmatched junction base count. The CDR3 sequence holds 14 residues, the cysteine and phenylalanine included. Only the CDR3 DNA stays, 42 bases, in frame from base 1. The sample's time point, from its label and the paper: healthy volunteer bleed at 2 weeks. Unfractionated whole blood was collected in Tempus Blood RNA tubes, and total RNA was extracted from that blood. Five healthy volunteers served as TCR sequencing controls and were bled at day 0, 2 weeks and 6 weeks. The study at large found these results: The number of TCRs above 1 in 1000 frequency did not change with DPC sensitization; there was no evidence of global repertoire structure alterations. After repeated subsampling, changes were observed in the strength of the expansion versus patch-test correlation and in the threshold at which the correlation became significant.

Ten or more counts support this clonotype. The specificity of this receptor is unknown. Qualities for individual bases were not recorded, and no much larger clone is one base off. The chain is made from TRBV29-1 and TRBJ2-5; 8 nucleotides in the junction match TRBD1. Material for sequencing was whole blood. The sequence was collected from a female donor in good health. Some clones in this sample may be carry-over from other donors' samples. The sequenced DNA: TGCAGCGTTAACAGGGGGTTGTCGCCAGAGACCCAGTACTTC. The encoded protein is CSVNRGLSPETQYF.